The T cell receptor (beta chain) described here comes from a study of cytomegalovirus exposure and HLA in healthy donors. Study at large: HLA-typed donors contributed around 82 million unique TCRs, which were held in an early data release.

Study results and limitations: Three chains linked to CMV were shown in vitro to be specific for CMV antigens. Other equally common chains were less clonally expanded than HLA-associated TCR beta chains, a later analysis showed. By HLA locus, TCR association rates varied in a later analysis, with DRB1 showing the most and HLA-C the fewest.

Regarding this clone: Its antigen is undetermined.

The PCR contained 60 Vbeta and 13 Jbeta primers. The table came from immunoSEQ multiplex PCR; TCRdb's copy has only in-frame clones and leaves some out. The table has some 160,000 clones, roughly 80% seen once. Germline CDR1 is MRHNA and CDR2 is SNTAGT. The CDR3 consists of 17 residues. Germline trimming cut 5 bases from V and 2 bases from J; bases unmatched to any gene: 11. The rearrangement links TRBV6-4 to TRBJ2-1; 8 positions agree with TRBD2. The source of this sequence is a male donor in good health and CMV-seronegative. Source material: PBMCs. The CDR3 spells CASSPGPGGRPYNEQFF. CDR3 sequence (DNA): TGTGCCAGCAGTCCGGGGCCTGGCGGGAGGCCCTACAATGAGCAGTTCTTC.